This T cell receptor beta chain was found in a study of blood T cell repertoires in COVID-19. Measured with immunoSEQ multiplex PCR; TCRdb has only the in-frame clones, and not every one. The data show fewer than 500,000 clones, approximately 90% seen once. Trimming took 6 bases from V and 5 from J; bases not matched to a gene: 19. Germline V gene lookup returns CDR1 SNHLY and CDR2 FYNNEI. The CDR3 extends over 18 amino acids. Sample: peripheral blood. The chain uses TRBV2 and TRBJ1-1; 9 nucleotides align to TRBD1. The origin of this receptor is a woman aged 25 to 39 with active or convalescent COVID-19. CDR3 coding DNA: TGTGCCAGCAGCACTTACCGGGACAGGGTGCGAAGGAGTACTGAAGCTTTCTTT. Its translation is CASSTYRDRVRRSTEAFF. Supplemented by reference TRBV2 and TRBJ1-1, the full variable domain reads EPEVTQTPSHQVTQMGQEVILRCVPISNHLYFYWYRQILGQKVEFLVSFYNNEISEKSEIFDDQFSVERPDGSNFTLKIRSTKLEDSAMYFCASSTYRDRVRRSTEAFFGQGTRLTVV.